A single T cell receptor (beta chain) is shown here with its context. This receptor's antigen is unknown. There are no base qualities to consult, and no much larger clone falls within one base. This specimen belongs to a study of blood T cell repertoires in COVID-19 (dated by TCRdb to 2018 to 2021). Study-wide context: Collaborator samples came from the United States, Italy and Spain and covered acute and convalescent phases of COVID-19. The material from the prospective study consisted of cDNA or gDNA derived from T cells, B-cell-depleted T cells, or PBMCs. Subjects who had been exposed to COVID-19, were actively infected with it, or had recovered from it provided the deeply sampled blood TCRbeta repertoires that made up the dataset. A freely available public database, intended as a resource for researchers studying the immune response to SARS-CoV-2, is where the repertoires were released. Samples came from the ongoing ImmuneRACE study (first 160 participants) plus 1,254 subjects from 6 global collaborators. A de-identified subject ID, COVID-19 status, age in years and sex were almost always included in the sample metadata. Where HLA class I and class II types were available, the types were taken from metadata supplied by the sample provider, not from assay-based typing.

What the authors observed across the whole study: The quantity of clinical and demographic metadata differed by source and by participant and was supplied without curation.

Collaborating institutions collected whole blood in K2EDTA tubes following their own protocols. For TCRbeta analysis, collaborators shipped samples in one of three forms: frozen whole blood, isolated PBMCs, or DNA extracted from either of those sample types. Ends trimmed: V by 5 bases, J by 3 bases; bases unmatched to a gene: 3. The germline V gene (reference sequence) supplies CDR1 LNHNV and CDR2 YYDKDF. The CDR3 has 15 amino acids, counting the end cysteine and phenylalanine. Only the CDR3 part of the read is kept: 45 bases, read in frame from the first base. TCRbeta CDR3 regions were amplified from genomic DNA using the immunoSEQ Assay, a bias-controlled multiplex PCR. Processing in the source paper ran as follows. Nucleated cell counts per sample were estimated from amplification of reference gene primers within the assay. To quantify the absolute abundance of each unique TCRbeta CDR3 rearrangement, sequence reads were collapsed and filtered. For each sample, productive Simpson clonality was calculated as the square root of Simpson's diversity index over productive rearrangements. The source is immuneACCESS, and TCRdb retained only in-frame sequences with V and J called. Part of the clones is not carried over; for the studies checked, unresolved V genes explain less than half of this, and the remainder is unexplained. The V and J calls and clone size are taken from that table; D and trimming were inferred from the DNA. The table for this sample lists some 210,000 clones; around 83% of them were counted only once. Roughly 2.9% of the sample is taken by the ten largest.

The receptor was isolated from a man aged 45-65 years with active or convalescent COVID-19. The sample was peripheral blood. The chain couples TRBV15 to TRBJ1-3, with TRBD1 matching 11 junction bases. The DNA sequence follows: TGTGCCACCAGCCGGGACAGGGGGTTTGGAAACACCATATATTTT. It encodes CATSRDRGFGNTIYF.